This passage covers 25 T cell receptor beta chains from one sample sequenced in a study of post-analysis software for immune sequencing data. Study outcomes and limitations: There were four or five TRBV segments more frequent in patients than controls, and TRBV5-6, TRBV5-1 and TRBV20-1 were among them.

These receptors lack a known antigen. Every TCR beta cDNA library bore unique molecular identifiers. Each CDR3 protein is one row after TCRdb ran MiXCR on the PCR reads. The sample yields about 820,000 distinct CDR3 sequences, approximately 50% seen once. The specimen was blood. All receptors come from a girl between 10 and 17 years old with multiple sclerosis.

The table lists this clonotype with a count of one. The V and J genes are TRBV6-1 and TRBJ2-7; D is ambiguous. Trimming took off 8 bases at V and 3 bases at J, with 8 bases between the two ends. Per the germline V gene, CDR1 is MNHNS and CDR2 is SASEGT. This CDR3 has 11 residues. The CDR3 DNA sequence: TGTGCCAGCGCCGCGGTCTACGAGCAGTACTTC. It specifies CASAAVYEQYF.

The CDR3: CASSYGHSDGYTF. Here the CDR3 DNA reads TGTGCCAGCAGTTACGGCCATTCGGATGGCTACACCTTC. The chain carries TRBV6-6 and TRBJ1-2; D unresolved. Between the trimmed V and J ends, which lost 2 bases and 6 bases, there was a span of 10 bases. CDR3 length equals 13 residues. The V gene's germline CDR1 is MNHNY and CDR2 SVGAGI (reference sequence).

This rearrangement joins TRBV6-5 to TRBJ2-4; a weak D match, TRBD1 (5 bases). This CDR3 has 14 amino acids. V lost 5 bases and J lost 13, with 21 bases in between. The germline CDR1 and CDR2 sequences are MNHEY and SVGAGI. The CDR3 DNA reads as TGTGCCAGCAGTACCCCGCAGGGTACTTACGGGCAGTACTTC. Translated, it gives CASSTPQGTYGQYF.

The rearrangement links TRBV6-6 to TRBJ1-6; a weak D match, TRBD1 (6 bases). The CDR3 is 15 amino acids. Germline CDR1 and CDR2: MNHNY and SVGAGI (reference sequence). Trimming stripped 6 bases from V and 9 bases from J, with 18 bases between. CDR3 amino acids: CASRGHELIISPLHF. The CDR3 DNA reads TGTGCCAGCAGGGGACATGAGTTGATTATTTCACCCCTCCACTTT.

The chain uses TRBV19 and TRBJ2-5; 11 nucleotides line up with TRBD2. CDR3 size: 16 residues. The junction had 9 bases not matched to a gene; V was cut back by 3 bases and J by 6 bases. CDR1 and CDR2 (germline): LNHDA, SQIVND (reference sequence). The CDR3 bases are TGTGCCAGTAGTATTCGCACTAGCGGGAGACTAAAGACCCAGTACTTC. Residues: CASSIRTSGRLKTQYF.

The CDR3 DNA follows: TGCAGTGCCCCGTTGACTACTAGTCACGACAATGAGCAGTTCTTC. Amino acids: CSAPLTTSHDNEQFF. The chain couples TRBV20-1 to TRBJ2-1; a possible D gene is TRBD2 (5 bases). From germline, CDR1 is DFQATT and CDR2 SNEGSKA (reference sequence). V was shortened by 6 bases and J by 5 bases, with 20 bases between the two germline ends. The CDR3 has 15 residues.

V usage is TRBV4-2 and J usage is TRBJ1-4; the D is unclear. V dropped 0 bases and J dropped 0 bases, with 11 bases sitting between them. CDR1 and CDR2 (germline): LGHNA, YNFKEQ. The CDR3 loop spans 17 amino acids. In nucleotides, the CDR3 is TGTGCCAGCAGCCAAGATCTTGGCCGGACAACTAATGAAAAACTGTTTTTT. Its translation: CASSQDLGRTTNEKLFF.

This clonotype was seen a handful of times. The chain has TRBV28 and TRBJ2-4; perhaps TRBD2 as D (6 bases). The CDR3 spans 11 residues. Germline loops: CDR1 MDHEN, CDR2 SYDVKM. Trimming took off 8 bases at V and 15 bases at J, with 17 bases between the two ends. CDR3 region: CASVSAGTPYF. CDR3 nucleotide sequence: TGTGCCAGCGTCTCCGCCGGGACTCCGTACTTC.

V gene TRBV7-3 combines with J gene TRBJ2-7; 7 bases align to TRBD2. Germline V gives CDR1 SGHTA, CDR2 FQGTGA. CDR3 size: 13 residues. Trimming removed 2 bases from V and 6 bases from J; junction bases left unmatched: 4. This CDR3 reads CASSLGGSPEQYF. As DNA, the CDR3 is TGTGCCAGCAGCTTAGGCGGGAGCCCCGAGCAGTACTTC.

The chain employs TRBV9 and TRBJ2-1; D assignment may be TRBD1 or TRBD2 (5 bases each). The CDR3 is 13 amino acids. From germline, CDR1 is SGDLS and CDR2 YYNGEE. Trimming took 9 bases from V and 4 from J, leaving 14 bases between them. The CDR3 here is CATGLGEYNEQFF. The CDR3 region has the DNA TGTGCCACGGGGCTTGGGGAATACAATGAGCAGTTCTTC. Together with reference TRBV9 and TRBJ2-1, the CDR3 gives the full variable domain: DSGVTQTPKHLITATGQRVTLRCSPRSGDLSVYWYQQSLDQGLQFLIQYYNGEERAKGNILERFSAQQFPDLHSELNLSSLELGDSALYFCATGLGEYNEQFFGPGTRLTVL.

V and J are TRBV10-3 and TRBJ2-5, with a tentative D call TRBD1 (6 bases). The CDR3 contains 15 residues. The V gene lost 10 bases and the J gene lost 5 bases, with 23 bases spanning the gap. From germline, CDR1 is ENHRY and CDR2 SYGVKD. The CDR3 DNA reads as TGTGCCACCAAGGATACCAGGGGCGAGTCGGAGACCCAGTACTTC. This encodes CATKDTRGESETQYF.

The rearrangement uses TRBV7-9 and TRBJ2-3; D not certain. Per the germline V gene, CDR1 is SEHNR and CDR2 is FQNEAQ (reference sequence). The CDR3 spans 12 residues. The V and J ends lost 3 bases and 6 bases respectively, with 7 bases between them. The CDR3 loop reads CASSFGMDTQYF. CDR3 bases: TGTGCCAGCAGCTTCGGAATGGATACGCAGTATTTT.

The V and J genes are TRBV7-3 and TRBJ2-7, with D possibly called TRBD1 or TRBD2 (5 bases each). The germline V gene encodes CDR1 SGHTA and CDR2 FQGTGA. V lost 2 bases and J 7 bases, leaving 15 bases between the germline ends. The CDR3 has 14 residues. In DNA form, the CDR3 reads TGTGCCAGCAGCTTAGGGAGACAGAACGGGGAGCAGTACTTC. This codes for CASSLGRQNGEQYF.

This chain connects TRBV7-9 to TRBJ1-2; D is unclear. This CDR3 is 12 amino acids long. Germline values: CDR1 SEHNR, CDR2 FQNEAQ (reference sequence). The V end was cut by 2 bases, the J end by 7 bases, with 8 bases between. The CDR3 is CASSLLLGGYTF. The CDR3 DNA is TGTGCCAGCAGCTTACTACTTGGTGGCTACACCTTC. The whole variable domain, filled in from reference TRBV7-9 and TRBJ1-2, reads DTGVSQNPRHKITKRGQNVTFRCDPISEHNRLYWYRQTLGQGPEFLTYFQNEAQLEKSRLLSDRFSAERPKGSFSTLEIQRTEQGDSAMYLCASSLLLGGYTFGSGTRLTVV.

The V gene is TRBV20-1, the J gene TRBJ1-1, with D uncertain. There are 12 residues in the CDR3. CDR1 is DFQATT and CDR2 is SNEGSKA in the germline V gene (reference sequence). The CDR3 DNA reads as TGCAGCACTATTCAGAGGAACACTGAAGCTTTCTTT. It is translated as CSTIQRNTEAFF.

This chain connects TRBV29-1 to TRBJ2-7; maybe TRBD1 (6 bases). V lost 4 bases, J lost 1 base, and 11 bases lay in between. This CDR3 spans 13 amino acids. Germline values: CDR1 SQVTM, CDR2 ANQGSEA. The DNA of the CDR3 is TGCAGCGTTGCACAGGGTCTATCCTACGAGCAGTACTTC. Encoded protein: CSVAQGLSYEQYF.

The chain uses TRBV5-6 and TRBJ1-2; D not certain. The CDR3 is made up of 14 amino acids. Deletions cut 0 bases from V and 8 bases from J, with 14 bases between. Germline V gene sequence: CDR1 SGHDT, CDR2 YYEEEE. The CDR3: CASSLVDTLGGYTF. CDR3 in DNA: TGTGCCAGCAGCTTGGTCGATACCCTAGGGGGCTACACCTTC. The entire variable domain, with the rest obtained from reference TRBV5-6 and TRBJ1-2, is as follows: DAGVTQSPTHLIKTRGQQVTLRCSPKSGHDTVSWYQQALGQGPQFIFQYYEEEERQRGNFPDRFSGHQFPNYSSELNVNALLLGDSALYLCASSLVDTLGGYTFGSGTRLTVV.

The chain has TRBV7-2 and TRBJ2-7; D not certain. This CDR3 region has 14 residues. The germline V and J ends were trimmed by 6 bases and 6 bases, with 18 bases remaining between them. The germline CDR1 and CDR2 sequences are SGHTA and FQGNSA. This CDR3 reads CASSLDPGKGEQYF. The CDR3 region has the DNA TGTGCCAGCAGTCTCGATCCTGGGAAGGGCGAGCAGTACTTC.

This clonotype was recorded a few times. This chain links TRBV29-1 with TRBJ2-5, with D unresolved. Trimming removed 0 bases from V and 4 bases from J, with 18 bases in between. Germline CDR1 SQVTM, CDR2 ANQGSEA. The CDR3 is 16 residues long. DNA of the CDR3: TGCAGCGTTGAAGATCTTGTTCCCATGGTAGGAGAGACCCAGTACTTC. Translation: CSVEDLVPMVGETQYF.

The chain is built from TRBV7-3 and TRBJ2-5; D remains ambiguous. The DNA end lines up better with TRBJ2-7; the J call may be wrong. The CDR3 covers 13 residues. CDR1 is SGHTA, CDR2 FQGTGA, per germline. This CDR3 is CASSLTATREQYF. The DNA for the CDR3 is TGTGCCAGCAGCTTAACGGCCACCCGCGAGCAGTACTTC.

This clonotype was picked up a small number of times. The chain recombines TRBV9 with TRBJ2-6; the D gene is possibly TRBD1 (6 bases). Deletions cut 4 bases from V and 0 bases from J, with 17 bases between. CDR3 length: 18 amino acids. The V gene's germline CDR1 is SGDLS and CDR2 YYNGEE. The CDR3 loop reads CASSPGQSLFSGANVLTF. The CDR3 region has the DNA TGTGCCAGCAGCCCAGGACAGAGCCTCTTCTCTGGGGCCAACGTCCTGACTTTC.

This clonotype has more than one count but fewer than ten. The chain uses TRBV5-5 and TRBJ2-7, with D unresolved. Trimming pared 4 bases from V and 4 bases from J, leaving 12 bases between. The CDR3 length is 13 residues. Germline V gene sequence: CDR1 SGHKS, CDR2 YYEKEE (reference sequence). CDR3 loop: CASSPLVGYEQYF. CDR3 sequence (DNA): TGTGCCAGCAGCCCTCTAGTTGGATACGAGCAGTACTTC.

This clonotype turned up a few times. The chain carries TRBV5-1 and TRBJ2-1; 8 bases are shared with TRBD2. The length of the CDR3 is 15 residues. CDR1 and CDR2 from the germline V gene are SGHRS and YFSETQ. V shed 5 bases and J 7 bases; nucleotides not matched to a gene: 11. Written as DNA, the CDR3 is TGCGCCAGCAGTCCCGGACTAGCATGGGGGAATGAGCAGTTCTTC. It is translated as CASSPGLAWGNEQFF.

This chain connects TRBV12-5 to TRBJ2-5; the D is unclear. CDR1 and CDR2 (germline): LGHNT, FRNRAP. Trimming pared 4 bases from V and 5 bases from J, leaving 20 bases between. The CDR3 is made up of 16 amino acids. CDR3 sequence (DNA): TGTGCTAGTGGTTCTGAAAACCTCAGGACCCTGGAGACCCAGTACTTC. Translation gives CASGSENLRTLETQYF.

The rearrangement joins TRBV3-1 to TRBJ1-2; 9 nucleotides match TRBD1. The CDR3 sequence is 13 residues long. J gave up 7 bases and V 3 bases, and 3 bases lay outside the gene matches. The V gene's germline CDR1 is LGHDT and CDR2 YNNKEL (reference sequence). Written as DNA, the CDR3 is TGTGCCAGCAGCCATGGACAGGGGCCTGGCTACACCTTC. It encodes CASSHGQGPGYTF. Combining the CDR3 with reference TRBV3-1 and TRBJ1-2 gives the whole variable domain DTAVSQTPKYLVTQMGNDKSIKCEQNLGHDTMYWYKQDSKKFLKIMFSYNNKELIINETVPNRFSPKSPDKAHLNLHINSLELGDSAVYFCASSHGQGPGYTFGSGTRLTVV.